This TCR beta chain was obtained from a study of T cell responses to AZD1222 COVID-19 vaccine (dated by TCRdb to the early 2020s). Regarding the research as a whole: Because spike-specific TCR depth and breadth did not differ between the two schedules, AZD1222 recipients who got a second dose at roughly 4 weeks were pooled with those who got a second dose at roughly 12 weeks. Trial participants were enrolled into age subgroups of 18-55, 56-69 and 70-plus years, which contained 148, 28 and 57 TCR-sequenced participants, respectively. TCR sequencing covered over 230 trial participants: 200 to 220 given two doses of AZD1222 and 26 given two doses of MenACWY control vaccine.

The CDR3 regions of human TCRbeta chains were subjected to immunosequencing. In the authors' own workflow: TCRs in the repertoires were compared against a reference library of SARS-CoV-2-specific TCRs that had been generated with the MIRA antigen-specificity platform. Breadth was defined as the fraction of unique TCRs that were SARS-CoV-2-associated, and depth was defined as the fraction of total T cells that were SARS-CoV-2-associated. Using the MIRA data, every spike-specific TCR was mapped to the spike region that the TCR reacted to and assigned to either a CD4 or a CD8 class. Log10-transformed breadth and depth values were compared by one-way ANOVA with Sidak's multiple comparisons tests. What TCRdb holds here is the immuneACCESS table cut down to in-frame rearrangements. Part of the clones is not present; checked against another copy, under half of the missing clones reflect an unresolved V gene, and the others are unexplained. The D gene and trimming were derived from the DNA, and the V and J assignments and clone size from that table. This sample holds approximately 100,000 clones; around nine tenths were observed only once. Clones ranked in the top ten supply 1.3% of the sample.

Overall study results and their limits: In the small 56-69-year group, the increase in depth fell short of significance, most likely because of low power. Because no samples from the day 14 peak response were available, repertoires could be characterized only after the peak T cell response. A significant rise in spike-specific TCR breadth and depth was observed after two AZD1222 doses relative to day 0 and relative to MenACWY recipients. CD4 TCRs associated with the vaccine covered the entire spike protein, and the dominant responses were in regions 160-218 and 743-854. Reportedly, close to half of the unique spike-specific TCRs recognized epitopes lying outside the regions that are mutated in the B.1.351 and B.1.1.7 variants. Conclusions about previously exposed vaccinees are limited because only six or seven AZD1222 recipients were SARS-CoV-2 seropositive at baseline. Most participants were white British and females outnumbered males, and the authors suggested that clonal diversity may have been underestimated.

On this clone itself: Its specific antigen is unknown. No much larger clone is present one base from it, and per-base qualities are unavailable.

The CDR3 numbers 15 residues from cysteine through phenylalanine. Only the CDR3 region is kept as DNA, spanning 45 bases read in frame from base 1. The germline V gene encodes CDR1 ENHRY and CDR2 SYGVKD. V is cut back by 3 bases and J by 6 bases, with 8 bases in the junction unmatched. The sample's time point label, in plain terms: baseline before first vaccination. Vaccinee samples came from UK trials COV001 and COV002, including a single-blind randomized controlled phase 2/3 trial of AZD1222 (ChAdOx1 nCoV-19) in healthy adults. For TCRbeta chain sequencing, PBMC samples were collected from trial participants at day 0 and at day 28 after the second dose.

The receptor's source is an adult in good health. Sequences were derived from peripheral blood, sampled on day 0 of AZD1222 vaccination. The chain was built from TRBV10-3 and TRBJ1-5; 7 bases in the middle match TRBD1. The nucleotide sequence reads TGTGCCATCAGTGATAGTCCAGGGGGGAGTCAGCCCCAGCATTTT. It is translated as CAISDSPGGSQPQHF.